This T cell receptor beta chain was found in a study of blood T cell repertoires in COVID-19. At the level of the study: Acute-phase and convalescent COVID-19 samples originated in the United States, Italy and Spain. PBMCs, B-cell-depleted T cells, or T cells provided the cDNA or gDNA that made up the material.

Authors' processing steps: For nucleated cells, counts were estimated from reference gene primer amplification. Only in-frame clones appear in the TCRdb table, and some are missing; sequencing was by immunoSEQ multiplex PCR. V and J calls and clone size follow that table, whereas D and trimming were derived from the DNA. The profile shows 250,000 to 300,000 clones, around 86% of them singletons. There are 13 residues in the CDR3. With 5 bases removed from V and 1 base from J, the gap between germline ends came to 8 bases. Germline V gene lookup returns CDR1 SGHAT and CDR2 FQNNGV. The TCR was taken from a woman between 40 and 55 years old who had recovered from COVID-19. The sample comprised peripheral blood. The chain carries TRBV11-2 and TRBJ1-1; D is undetermined. The CDR3 DNA follows: TGTGCCAGCAGCAGACTAGAGAACACTGAAGCTTTCTTT. It is translated as CASSRLENTEAFF.